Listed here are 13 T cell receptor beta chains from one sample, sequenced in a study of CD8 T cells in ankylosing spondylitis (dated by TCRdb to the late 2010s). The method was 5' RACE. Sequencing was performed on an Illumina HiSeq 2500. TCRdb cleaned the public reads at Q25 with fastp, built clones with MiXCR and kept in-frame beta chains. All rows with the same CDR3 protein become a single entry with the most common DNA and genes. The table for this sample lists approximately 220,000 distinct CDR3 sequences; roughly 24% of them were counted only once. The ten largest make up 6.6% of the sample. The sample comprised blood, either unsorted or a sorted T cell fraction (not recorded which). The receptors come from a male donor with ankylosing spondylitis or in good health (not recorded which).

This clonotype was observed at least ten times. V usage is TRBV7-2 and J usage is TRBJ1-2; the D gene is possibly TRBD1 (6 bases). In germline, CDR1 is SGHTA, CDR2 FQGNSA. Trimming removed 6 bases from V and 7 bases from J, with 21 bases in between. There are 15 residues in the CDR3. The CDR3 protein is CASSFTSGGHSGYTF. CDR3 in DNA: TGTGCCAGCAGTTTCACAAGCGGGGGGCACTCTGGCTACACCTTC.

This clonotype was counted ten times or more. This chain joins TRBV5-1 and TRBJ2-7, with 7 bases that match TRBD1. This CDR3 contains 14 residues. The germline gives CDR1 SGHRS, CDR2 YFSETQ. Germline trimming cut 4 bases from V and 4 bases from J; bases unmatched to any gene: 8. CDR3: CASSTGQLFYEQYF. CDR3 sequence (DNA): TGCGCCAGCAGCACGGGACAGCTATTTTACGAGCAGTACTTC.

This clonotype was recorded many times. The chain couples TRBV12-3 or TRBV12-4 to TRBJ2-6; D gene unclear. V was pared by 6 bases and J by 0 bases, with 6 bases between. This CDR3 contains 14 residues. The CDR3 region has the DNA TGTGCCAGCAGAAAGAGCTCTGGGGCCAACGTCCTGACTTTC. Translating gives CASRKSSGANVLTF.

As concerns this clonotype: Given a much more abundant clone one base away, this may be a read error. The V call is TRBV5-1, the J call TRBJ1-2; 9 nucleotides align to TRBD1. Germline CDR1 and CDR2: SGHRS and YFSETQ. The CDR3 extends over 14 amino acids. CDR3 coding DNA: TGCCCCAGCAGCCGGGACAGGGAAGGCCAAGGCTACACCTTC. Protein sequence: CPSSRDREGQGYTF.

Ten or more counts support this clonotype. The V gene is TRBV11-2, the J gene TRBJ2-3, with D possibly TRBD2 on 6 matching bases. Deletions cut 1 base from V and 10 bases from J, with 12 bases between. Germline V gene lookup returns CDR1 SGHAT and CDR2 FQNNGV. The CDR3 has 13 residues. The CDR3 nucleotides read TGTGCCAGCAGCTTAGGGAACCGGGAGTCGCAGTATTTT. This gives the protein CASSLGNRESQYF.

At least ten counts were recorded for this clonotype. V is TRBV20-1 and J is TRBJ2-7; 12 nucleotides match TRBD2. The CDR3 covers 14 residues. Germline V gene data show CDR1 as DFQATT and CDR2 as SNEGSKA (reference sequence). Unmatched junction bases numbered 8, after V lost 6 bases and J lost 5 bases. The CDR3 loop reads CSARTGLAGNEQYF. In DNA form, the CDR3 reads TGCAGTGCACGTACGGGACTAGCGGGTAACGAGCAGTACTTC.

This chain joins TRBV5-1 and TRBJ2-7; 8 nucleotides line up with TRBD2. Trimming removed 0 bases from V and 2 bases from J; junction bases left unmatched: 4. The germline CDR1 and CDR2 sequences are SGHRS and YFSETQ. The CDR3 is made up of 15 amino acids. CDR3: CASSLVLAGTYEQYF. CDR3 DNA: TGCGCCAGCAGCTTGGTGCTAGCGGGTACCTACGAGCAGTACTTC.

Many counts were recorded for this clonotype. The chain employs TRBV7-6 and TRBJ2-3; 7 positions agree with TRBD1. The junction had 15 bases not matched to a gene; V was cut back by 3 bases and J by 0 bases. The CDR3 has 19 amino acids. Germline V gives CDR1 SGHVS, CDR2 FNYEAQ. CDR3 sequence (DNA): TGTGCCAGCAGCTTCGGTCCAGGACAGGCCCCGTTAAGCACAGATACGCAGTATTTT. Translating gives CASSFGPGQAPLSTDTQYF.

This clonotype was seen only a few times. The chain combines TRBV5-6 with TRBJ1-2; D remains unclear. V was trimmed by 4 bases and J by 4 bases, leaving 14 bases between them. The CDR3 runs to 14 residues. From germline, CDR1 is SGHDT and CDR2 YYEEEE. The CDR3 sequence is CASSTLTVSYGYTF. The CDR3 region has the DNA TGTGCCAGCAGCACCTTAACAGTGAGCTATGGCTACACCTTC. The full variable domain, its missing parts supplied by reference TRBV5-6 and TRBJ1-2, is DAGVTQSPTHLIKTRGQQVTLRCSPKSGHDTVSWYQQALGQGPQFIFQYYEEEERQRGNFPDRFSGHQFPNYSSELNVNALLLGDSALYLCASSTLTVSYGYTFGSGTRLTVV.

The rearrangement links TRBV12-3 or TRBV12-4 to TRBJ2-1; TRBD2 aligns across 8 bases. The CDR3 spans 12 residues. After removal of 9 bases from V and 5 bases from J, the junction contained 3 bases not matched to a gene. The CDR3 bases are TGTGCCAGTAGGGGACTAGACAATGAGCAGTTCTTC. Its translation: CASRGLDNEQFF.

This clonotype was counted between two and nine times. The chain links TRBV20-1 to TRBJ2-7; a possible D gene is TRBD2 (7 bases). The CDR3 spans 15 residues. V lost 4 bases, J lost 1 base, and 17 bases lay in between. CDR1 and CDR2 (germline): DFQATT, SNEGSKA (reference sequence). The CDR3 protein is CSANARGGGSYEQYF. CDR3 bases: TGCAGTGCTAACGCTAGGGGAGGGGGTTCCTACGAGCAGTACTTC.

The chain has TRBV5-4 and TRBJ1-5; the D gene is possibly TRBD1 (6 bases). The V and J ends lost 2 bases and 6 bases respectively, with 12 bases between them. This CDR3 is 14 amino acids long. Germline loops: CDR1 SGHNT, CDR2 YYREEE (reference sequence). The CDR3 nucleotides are TGTGCCAGCAGCTTCTCGGGGGCAGGTCAGCCCCAGCATTTT. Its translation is CASSFSGAGQPQHF.

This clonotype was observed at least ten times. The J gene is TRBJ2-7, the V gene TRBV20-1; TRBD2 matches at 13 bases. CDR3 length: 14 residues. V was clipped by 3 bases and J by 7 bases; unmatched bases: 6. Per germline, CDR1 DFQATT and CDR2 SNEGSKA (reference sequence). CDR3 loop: CSARGLAGSEEQYF. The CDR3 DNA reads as TGCAGTGCTAGGGGACTAGCGGGATCGGAGGAGCAGTACTTC.